The present T cell receptor beta chain was sequenced within a study of T cells expressing NK-cell markers. Turning to the study itself: Sorted CD3+CD56+NKG2C+, CD3+CD56+NKG2C- and CD3+CD56-NKG2C+ T cells provided the TCR beta repertoires. Out of eight donors sequenced, seven tested HCMV-seropositive and the remaining one seronegative.

Comment on this clonotype: Its specificity is unknown.

Production of TCR beta cDNA relied on 5'RACE template switching with UMIs. Reprocessing the 5' RACE reads, TCRdb reports a single entry for every CDR3 protein and omits DNA. The listing records some 410,000 distinct CDR3 sequences. Study observations and caveats: Dominance of the CD3+CD56-NKG2C+ fraction by these clonotypes also held in a handful of donors.

Sequencing was performed on blood T cells: a sorted CD56 or NKG2C T cell subset, CD4+ or CD8+ T cells, or bulk PBMC T cells (not recorded which). This TCR was recovered from a woman aged 18-69 years in good health.

The CDR3: CASSQGSWGYTF. The V call is TRBV4-1, the J call TRBJ1-2. The CDR3 runs 12 residues. Germline CDR1 and CDR2: MGHRA and YSYEKL.